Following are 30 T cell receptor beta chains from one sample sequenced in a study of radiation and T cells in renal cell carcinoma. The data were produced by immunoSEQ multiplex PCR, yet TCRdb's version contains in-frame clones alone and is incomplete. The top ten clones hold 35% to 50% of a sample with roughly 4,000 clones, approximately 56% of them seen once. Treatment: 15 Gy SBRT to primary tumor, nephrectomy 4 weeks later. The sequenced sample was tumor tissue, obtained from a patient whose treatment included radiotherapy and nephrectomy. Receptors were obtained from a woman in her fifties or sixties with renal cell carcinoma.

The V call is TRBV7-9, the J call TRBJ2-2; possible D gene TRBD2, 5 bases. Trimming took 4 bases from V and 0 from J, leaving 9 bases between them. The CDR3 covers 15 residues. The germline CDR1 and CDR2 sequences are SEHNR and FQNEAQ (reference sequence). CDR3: CASSSRRSNTGELFF. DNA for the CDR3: TGTGCCAGCAGCTCAAGGAGGTCGAACACCGGGGAGCTGTTTTTT.

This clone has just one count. CDR3 bases: TGTGCCAGTAGGCCCAACCGGGACAGACCTCTTAATGGCTACACCTTC. This encodes CASRPNRDRPLNGYTF. This sequence joins TRBV19 and TRBJ1-2; TRBD1 matches 7 bases. The CDR3 spans 16 residues. V lost 6 bases and J lost 6; bases outside the gene matches: 16. From germline, CDR1 is LNHDA and CDR2 SQIVND (reference sequence).

The CDR3 nucleotides read TGTGCCAGCAGGGGCCCGAATAATTCACCCCTCCACTTT. Amino acid sequence: CASRGPNNSPLHF. The rearrangement links TRBV7-9 to TRBJ1-6; D remains ambiguous. V was shortened by 6 bases and J by 5 bases, with 8 bases between the two germline ends. This CDR3 is 13 amino acids long. From germline, CDR1 is SEHNR and CDR2 FQNEAQ (reference sequence).

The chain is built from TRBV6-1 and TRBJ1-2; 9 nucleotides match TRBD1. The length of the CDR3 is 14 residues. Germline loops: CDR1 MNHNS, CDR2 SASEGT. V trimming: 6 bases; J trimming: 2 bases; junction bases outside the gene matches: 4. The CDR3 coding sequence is TGTGCCAGCAGGACAGGGGGGGGAAACTATGGCTACACCTTC. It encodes CASRTGGGNYGYTF.

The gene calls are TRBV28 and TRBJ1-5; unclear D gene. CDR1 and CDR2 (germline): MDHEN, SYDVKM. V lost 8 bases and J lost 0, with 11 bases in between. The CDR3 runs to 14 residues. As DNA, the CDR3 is TGTGCCAGCTCGACGGCAGATAGCAATCAGCCCCAGCATTTT. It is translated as CASSTADSNQPQHF. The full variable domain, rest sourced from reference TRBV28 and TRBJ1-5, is DVKVTQSSRYLVKRTGEKVFLECVQDMDHENMFWYRQDPGLGLRLIYFSYDVKMKEKGDIPEGYSVSREKKERFSLILESASTNQTSMYLCASSTADSNQPQHFGDGTRLSIL.

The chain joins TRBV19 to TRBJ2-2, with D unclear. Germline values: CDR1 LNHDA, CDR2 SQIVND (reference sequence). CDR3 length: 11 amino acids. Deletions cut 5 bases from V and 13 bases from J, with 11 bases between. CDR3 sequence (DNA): TGTGCCAGTAGTCTGGGCGGTACGCTGTTTTTT. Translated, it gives CASSLGGTLFF.

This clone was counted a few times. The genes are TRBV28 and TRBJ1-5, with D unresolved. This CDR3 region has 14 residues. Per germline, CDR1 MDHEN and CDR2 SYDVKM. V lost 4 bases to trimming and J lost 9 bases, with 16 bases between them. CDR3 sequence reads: CASSSGLEYRPQHF. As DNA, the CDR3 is TGTGCCAGCAGTTCGGGCTTGGAATATCGGCCCCAGCATTTT.

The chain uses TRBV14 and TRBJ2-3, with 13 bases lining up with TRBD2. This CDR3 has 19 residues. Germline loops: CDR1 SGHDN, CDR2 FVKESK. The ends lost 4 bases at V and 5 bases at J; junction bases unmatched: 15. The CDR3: CASSPRLAGGRALRDTQYF. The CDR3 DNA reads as TGTGCCAGCAGCCCTCGACTAGCGGGGGGCCGGGCGCTAAGAGATACGCAGTATTTT.

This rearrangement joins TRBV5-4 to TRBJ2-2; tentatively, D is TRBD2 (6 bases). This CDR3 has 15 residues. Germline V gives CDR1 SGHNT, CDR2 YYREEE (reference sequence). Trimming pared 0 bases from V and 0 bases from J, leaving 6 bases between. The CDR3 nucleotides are TGTGCCAGCAGCTTGGGACTAGCGAACACCGGGGAGCTGTTTTTT. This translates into CASSLGLANTGELFF.

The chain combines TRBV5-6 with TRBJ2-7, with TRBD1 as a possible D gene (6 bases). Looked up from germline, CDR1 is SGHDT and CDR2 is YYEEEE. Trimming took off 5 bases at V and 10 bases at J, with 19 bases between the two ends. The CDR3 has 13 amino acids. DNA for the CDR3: TGTGCCAGCAGTCGCCGAGGTAGGGGACAACAGTACTTC. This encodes CASSRRGRGQQYF.

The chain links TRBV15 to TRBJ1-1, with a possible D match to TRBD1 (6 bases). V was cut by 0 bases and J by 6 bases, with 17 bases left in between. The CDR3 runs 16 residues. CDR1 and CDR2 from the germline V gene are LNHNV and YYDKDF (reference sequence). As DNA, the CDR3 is TGTGCCACCAGCAGAGATGGGGGGCTCGGTCGTCCTGAAGCTTTCTTT. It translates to CATSRDGGLGRPEAFF.

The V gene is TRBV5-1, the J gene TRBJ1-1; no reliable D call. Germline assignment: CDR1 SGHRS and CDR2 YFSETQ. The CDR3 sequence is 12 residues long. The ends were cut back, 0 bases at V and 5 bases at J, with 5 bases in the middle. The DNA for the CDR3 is TGCGCCAGCAGCTTGGATCTAACTGAAGCTTTCTTT. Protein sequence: CASSLDLTEAFF.

For the CDR3, the DNA is TGCGCCAGCAGCACGGGACAGAGAAACACCGGGGAGCTGTTTTTT. Translation: CASSTGQRNTGELFF. The gene calls are TRBV5-1 and TRBJ2-2; TRBD1 agrees at 7 bases. The CDR3 totals 15 residues. With 4 bases clipped from V and 2 bases from J, the junction kept 5 bases outside the gene matches. In germline, CDR1 is SGHRS, CDR2 YFSETQ. The full variable domain, its missing parts supplied by reference TRBV5-1 and TRBJ2-2, is KAGVTQTPRYLIKTRGQQVTLSCSPISGHRSVSWYQQTPGQGLQFLFEYFSETQRNKGNFPGRFSGRQFSNSRSEMNVSTLELGDSALYLCASSTGQRNTGELFFGEGSRLTVL.

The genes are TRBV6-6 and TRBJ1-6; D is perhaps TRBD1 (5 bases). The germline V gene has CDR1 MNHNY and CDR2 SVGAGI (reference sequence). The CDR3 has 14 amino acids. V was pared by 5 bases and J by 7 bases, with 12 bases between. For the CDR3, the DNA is TGTGCCAGCAGTCCTCCGGGGCGGAATTCACCCCTCCACTTT. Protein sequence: CASSPPGRNSPLHF.

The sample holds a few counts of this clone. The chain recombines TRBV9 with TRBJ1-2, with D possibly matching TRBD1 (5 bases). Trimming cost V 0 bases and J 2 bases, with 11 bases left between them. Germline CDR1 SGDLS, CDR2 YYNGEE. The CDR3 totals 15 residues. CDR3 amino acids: CASSVGWGGNYGYTF. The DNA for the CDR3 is TGTGCCAGCAGCGTAGGATGGGGGGGAAACTATGGCTACACCTTC.

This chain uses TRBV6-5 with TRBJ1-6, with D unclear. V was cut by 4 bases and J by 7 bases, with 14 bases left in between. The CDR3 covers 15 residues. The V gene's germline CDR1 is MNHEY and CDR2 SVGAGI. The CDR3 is CASSLSDGKNSPLHF. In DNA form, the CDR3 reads TGTGCCAGCAGTTTATCGGACGGGAAGAATTCACCCCTCCACTTT.

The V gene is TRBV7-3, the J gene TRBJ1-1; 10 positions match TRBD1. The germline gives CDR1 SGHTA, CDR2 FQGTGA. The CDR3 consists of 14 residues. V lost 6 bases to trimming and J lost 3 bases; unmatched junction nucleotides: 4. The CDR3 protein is CASSRDRGHTEAFF. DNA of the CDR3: TGTGCCAGCAGTAGGGACAGGGGTCACACTGAAGCTTTCTTT.

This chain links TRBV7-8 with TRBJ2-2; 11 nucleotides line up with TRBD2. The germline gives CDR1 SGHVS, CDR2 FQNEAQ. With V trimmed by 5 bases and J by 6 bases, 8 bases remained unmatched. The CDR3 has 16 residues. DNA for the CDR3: TGTGCCAGCAGCCCCCGACTAGCGGGGAGATCCGGGGAGCTGTTTTTT. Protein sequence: CASSPRLAGRSGELFF.

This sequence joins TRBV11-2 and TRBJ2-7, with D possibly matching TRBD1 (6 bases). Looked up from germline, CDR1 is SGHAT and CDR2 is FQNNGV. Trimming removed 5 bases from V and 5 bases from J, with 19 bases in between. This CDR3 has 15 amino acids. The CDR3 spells CASSRTRQGLNEQYF. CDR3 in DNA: TGTGCCAGCAGCCGTACCCGTCAGGGGCTTAACGAGCAGTACTTC.

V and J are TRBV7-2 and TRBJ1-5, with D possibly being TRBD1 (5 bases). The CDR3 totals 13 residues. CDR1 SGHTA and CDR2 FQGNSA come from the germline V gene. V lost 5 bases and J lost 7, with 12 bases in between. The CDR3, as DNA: TGTGCCAGCAGCCCCCGCAGGGACCAGCCCCAGCATTTT. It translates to CASSPRRDQPQHF.

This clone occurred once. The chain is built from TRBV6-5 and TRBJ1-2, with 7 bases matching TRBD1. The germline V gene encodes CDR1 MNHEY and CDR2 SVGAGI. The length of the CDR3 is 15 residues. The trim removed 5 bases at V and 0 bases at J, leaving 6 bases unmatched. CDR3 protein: CASSRGQVANYGYTF. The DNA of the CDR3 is TGTGCCAGCAGTCGCGGACAGGTAGCTAACTATGGCTACACCTTC.

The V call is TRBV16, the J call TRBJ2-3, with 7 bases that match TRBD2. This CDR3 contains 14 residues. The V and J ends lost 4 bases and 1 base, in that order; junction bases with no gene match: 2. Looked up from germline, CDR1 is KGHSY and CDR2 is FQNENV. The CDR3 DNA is TGTGCCAGCAGCCCCGCGGGGGGCACAGATACGCAGTATTTT. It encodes CASSPAGGTDTQYF.

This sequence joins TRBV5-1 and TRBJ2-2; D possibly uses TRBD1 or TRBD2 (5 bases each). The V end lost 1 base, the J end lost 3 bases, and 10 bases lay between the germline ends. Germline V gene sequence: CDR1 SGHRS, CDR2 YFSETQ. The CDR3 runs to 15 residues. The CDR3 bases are TGCGCCAGCAGCTTGAGGGGACCGGACACCGGGGAGCTGTTTTTT. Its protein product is CASSLRGPDTGELFF.

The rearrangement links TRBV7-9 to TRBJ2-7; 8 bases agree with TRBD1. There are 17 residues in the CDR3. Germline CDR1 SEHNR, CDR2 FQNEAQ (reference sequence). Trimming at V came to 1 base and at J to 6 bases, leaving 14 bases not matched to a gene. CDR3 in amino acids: CASSLERQVAGGLEQYF. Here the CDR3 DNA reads TGTGCCAGCAGCTTAGAGAGGCAGGTTGCAGGGGGCCTCGAGCAGTACTTC. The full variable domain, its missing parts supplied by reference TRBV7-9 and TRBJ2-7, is DTGVSQNPRHKITKRGQNVTFRCDPISEHNRLYWYRQTLGQGPEFLTYFQNEAQLEKSRLLSDRFSAERPKGSFSTLEIQRTEQGDSAMYLCASSLERQVAGGLEQYFGPGTRLTVT.

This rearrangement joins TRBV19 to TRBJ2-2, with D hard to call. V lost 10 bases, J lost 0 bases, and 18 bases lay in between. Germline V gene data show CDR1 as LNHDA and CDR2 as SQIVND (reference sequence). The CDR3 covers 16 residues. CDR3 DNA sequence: TGTGCCATCGGTCAGATTGGCGGCGCGAACACCGGGGAGCTGTTTTTT. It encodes CAIGQIGGANTGELFF.

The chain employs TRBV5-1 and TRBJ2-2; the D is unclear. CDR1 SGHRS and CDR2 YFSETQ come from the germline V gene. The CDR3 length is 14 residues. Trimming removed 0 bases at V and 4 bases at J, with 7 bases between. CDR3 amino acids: CASSLGRGTGELFF. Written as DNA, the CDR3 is TGCGCCAGCAGCTTGGGCAGAGGCACCGGGGAGCTGTTTTTT.

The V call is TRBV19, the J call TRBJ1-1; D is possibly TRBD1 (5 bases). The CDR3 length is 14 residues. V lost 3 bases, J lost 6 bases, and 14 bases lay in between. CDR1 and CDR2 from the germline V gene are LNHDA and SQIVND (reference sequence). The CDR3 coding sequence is TGTGCCAGTAGTATTGGGGGATATTGGGCTGAAGCTTTCTTT. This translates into CASSIGGYWAEAFF. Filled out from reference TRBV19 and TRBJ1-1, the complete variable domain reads DGGITQSPKYLFRKEGQNVTLSCEQNLNHDAMYWYRQDPGQGLRLIYYSQIVNDFQKGDIAEGYSVSREKKESFPLTVTSAQKNPTAFYLCASSIGGYWAEAFFGQGTRLTVV.

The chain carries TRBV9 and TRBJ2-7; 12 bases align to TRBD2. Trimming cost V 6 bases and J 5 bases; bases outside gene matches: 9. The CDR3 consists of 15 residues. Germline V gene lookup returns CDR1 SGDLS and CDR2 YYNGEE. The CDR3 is CASTISSGRADEQYF. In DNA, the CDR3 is TGTGCCAGCACCATATCTAGCGGGAGGGCCGACGAGCAGTACTTC.

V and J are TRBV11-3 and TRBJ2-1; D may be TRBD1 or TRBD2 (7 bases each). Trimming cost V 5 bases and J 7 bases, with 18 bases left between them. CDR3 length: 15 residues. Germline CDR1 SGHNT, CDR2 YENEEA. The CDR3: CASSPGQAGVNEQFF. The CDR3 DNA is TGTGCCAGCAGCCCCGGACAGGCGGGGGTGAATGAGCAGTTCTTC.

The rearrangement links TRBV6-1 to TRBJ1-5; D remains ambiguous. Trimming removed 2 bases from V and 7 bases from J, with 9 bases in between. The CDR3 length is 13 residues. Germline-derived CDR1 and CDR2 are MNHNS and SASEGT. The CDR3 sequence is CASSESGRQPQHF. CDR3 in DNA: TGTGCCAGCAGTGAATCGGGCAGACAGCCCCAGCATTTT.